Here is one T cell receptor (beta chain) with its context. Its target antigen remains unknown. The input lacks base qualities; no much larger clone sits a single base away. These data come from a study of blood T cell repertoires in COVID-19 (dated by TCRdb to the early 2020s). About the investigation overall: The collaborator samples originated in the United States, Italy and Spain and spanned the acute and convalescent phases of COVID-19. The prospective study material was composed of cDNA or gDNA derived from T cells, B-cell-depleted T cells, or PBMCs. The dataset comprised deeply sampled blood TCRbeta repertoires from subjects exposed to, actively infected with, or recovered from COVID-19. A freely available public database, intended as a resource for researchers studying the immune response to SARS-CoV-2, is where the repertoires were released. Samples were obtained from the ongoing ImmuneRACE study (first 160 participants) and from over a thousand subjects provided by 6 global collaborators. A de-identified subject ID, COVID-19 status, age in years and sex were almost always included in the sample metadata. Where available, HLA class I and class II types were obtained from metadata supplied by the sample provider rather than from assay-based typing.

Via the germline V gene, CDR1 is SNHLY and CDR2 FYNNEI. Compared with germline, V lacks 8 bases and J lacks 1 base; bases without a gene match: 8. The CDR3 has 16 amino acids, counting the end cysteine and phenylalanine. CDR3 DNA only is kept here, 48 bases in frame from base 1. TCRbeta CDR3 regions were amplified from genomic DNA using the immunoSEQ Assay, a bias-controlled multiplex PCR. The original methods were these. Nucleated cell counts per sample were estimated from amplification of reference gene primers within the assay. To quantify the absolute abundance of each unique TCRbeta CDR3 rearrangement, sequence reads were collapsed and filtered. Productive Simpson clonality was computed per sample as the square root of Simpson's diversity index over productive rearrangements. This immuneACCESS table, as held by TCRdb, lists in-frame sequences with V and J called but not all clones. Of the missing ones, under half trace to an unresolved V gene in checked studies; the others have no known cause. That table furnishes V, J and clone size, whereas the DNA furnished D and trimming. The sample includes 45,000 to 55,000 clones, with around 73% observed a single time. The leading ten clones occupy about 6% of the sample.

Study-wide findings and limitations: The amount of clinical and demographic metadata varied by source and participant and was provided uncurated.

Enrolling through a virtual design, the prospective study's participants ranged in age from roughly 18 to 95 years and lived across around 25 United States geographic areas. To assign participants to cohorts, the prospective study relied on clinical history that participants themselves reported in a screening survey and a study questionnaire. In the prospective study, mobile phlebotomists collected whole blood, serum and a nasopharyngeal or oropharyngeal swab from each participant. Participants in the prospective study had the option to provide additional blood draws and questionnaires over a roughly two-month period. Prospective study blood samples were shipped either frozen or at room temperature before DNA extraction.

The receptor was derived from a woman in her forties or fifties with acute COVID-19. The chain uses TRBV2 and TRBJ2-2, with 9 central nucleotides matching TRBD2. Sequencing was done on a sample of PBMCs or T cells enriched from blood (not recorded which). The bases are TGTGCCAGCCGGGAGCGGGGGGCGAGGAACACCGGGGAGCTGTTTTTT. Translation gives CASRERGARNTGELFF.